Presented here are 25 T cell receptor beta chains from one specimen sequenced in a study of spatial heterogeneity in lung cancer. TCRdb itself ran the 5' RACE reads through MiXCR, one entry per CDR3 protein. This repertoire shows roughly 79,000 distinct CDR3 sequences, about 8% found once; its top ten account for under 8%. Time point here: sample taken at primary tumor resection. The material sequenced was PBMCs, taken at surgery. These TCRs come from a male donor with early-stage non-small cell lung cancer.

J is TRBJ2-2 and V is TRBV7-9, with TRBD2 identical over 7 bases. V gave up 0 bases and J gave up 3 bases; unmatched junction bases: 10. In germline, CDR1 is SEHNR, CDR2 FQNEAQ (reference sequence). The CDR3 covers 18 residues. The CDR3 sequence: CASSLASGRPRDTGELFF. The DNA of the CDR3 is TGTGCCAGCAGCTTAGCTAGCGGGCGCCCTCGCGACACCGGGGAGCTGTTTTTT.

The chain couples TRBV6-2 or TRBV6-3 to TRBJ2-1, with TRBD2 matching over 8 bases. The trim removed 5 bases at V and 5 bases at J, leaving 8 bases unmatched. The CDR3 consists of 15 residues. Germline assignment: CDR1 MNHEY and CDR2 SVGEGT. The CDR3 sequence is CASSAPGLDHNEQFF. Here the CDR3 DNA reads TGTGCCAGCAGTGCCCCGGGACTAGACCACAATGAGCAGTTCTTC.

This clonotype was detected many times. This rearrangement joins TRBV24-1 to TRBJ2-2, with D hard to call. Trimming removed 3 bases from V and 0 bases from J, with 7 bases in between. Germline V gene sequence: CDR1 KGHDR, CDR2 SFDVKD. CDR3 length: 15 amino acids. Here the CDR3 reads CATSDGSSNTGELFF. The CDR3 nucleotides are TGTGCCACCAGTGATGGCAGCTCGAACACCGGGGAGCTGTTTTTT.

The genes are TRBV4-3 and TRBJ1-4, with 9 bases that match TRBD1. Germline CDR1 reads LGHNA; CDR2 reads YSLEER. J lost 4 bases, V lost 5 bases, and 5 bases had no gene match. This CDR3 is 15 amino acids long. The CDR3 DNA reads as TGCGCCAGCAGCAAAAGACAGGGGGATAATGAAAAACTGTTTTTT. Translation gives CASSKRQGDNEKLFF.

This clonotype came up a few times. The chain recombines TRBV10-2 with TRBJ2-7; D perhaps matches TRBD2 (5 bases). Deletions cut 4 bases from V and 0 bases from J, with 13 bases between. There are 15 residues in the CDR3. In germline, CDR1 is WSHSY, CDR2 SAAADI. The CDR3 bases are TGCGCCAGCAGTGGGCCCGGACTCAGCTCCTACGAGCAGTACTTC. Amino acids: CASSGPGLSSYEQYF.

This clonotype was counted at least ten times. V usage is TRBV27 and J usage is TRBJ2-1, with unresolved D. The ends were cut back, 3 bases at V and 0 bases at J, with 3 bases in the middle. The CDR3 consists of 13 residues. The V gene's germline CDR1 is MNHEY and CDR2 SMNVEV (reference sequence). The CDR3 nucleotides are TGTGCCAGCAGTTTCTACTCCTACAATGAGCAGTTCTTC. It encodes CASSFYSYNEQFF.

This clonotype was found a few times. The chain has TRBV5-5 and TRBJ2-5; 10 bases align to TRBD1. The germline V gene has CDR1 SGHKS and CDR2 YYEKEE (reference sequence). The V segment lost 4 bases and the J segment 2 bases; nucleotides outside the gene matches: 5. The CDR3 is 15 residues long. CDR3 protein: CASSPGQGIQETQYF. CDR3 coding DNA: TGTGCCAGCAGCCCGGGACAGGGGATACAAGAGACCCAGTACTTC.

This clonotype was seen repeatedly, ten times or more. This chain links TRBV9 with TRBJ1-1; the D gene is possibly TRBD1 (5 bases). Per germline, CDR1 SGDLS and CDR2 YYNGEE. The length of the CDR3 is 14 residues. Trimming removed 4 bases at V and 1 base at J, with 11 bases between. CDR3 nucleotide sequence: TGTGCCAGCAGCCCAAGACAGTCGAACACTGAAGCTTTCTTT. Its protein product is CASSPRQSNTEAFF.

This clonotype was recorded at least ten times. J is TRBJ2-1 and V is TRBV4-3; 8 nucleotides line up with TRBD1. V dropped 1 base and J dropped 7; count of bases not matched to a gene: 0. CDR1 is LGHNA and CDR2 is YSLEER in the germline V gene. The CDR3 is 13 residues long. The CDR3 protein is CASSQGTGNEQFF. The DNA of the CDR3 is TGCGCCAGCAGCCAAGGGACAGGGAATGAGCAGTTCTTC.

This clonotype was seen more than once but under ten times. The J gene is TRBJ2-5, the V gene TRBV11-3, with D perhaps TRBD1 (6 bases). Germline V lookup: CDR1 SGHNT, CDR2 YENEEA. The CDR3 is made up of 15 amino acids. Deletions cut 2 bases from V and 4 bases from J, with 14 bases between. The CDR3 sequence is CASSLRQGLVETQYF. The DNA of the CDR3 is TGTGCCAGCAGCTTACGGCAGGGGTTGGTAGAGACCCAGTACTTC.

The sample holds many counts of this clonotype. The V call is TRBV7-8, the J call TRBJ1-1; no definite D call. V lost 1 base to trimming and J lost 1 base, with 7 bases between them. Germline lookup yields CDR1 SGHVS and CDR2 FQNEAQ. This CDR3 comprises 14 residues. The CDR3 loop reads CASSLGAANTEAFF. The CDR3 DNA follows: TGTGCCAGCAGCTTAGGGGCAGCGAACACTGAAGCTTTCTTT.

The chain employs TRBV12-3 or TRBV12-4 and TRBJ1-1; TRBD1 matches at 10 bases. The trim removed 6 bases at V and 0 bases at J, leaving 1 base unmatched. There are 14 residues in the CDR3. The CDR3 reads CASRGQGVNTEAFF. DNA for the CDR3: TGTGCCAGCAGAGGACAGGGGGTGAACACTGAAGCTTTCTTT.

This clonotype was counted many times. The chain has TRBV5-6 and TRBJ2-7; 7 nucleotides align to TRBD2. The CDR3 runs 13 residues. V gave up 1 base and J gave up 4 bases; unmatched junction bases: 2. Germline V gene sequence: CDR1 SGHDT, CDR2 YYEEEE. The CDR3 DNA reads as TGTGCCAGCAGCTTGCCTAGCGGTTACGAGCAGTACTTC. Its protein product is CASSLPSGYEQYF.

This clonotype has at least ten counts. This sequence joins TRBV30 and TRBJ2-1, with 10 bases identical to TRBD2. Per the germline V gene, CDR1 is GTSNPN and CDR2 is SVGIG (reference sequence). V gave up 3 bases and J gave up 10 bases; unmatched junction bases: 6. The CDR3 has 13 residues. The CDR3 DNA reads TGTGCCTGGAGGAGCAGCGGGAGGGAAGAGCAGTTCTTC. Protein sequence: CAWRSSGREEQFF. The full variable domain, its missing parts supplied by reference TRBV30 and TRBJ2-1, is SQTIHQWPATLVQPVGSPLSLECTVEGTSNPNLYWYRQAAGRGLQLLFYSVGIGQISSEVPQNLSASRPQDRQFILSSKKLLLSDSGFYLCAWRSSGREEQFFGPGTRLTVL.

This clonotype was seen only a few times. This rearrangement joins TRBV7-2 to TRBJ2-1, with D possibly TRBD2 on 5 matching bases. The germline V gene has CDR1 SGHTA and CDR2 FQGNSA. The CDR3 is made up of 14 amino acids. V was pared by 0 bases and J by 7 bases, with 10 bases between. The CDR3 spells CASSLARRGNEQFF. The CDR3 bases are TGTGCCAGCAGCTTAGCCCGACGGGGTAATGAGCAGTTCTTC.

This clonotype was observed many times. The chain combines TRBV12-3 or TRBV12-4 with TRBJ2-1; 7 nucleotides align to TRBD1. Trimming removed 6 bases from V and 6 bases from J; junction bases left unmatched: 5. The CDR3 runs to 13 residues. This chain's CDR3 is CASRLTGPNEQFF. CDR3 nucleotide sequence: TGTGCCAGCAGACTGACAGGGCCCAATGAGCAGTTCTTC.

This clonotype has at least ten counts. V and J are TRBV25-1 and TRBJ1-2; 12 bases match TRBD1. The CDR3 is 15 amino acids. Looked up from germline, CDR1 is MGHDK and CDR2 is SYGVNS. With 5 bases clipped from V and 3 bases from J, the junction kept 4 bases outside the gene matches. CDR3: CASSPGTGGYYGYTF. CDR3 bases: TGTGCCAGCAGTCCCGGGACAGGGGGCTACTATGGCTACACCTTC.

This clonotype was detected many times. CDR3 DNA sequence: TGTGCCAGCAGCGCGGGTCTGACGGAGACCCAGTACTTC. Protein product: CASSAGLTETQYF. This rearrangement joins TRBV7-8 to TRBJ2-5; possibly TRBD2 for D (5 bases). Deletions cut 5 bases from V and 5 bases from J, with 12 bases between. The CDR3 has 13 residues. The germline V gene encodes CDR1 SGHVS and CDR2 FQNEAQ.

This clonotype showed up just a few times. The J gene is TRBJ2-7, the V gene TRBV25-1; D tentatively fits TRBD1 or TRBD2 (5 bases each). Germline values: CDR1 MGHDK, CDR2 SYGVNS. With 8 bases removed from V and 0 bases from J, the gap between germline ends came to 11 bases. The length of the CDR3 is 13 residues. In DNA form, the CDR3 reads TGTGCCAGCTGGGACCCTCTCTCCTACGAGCAGTACTTC. Its translation is CASWDPLSYEQYF.

This clonotype was seen many times. The CDR3 nucleotides are TGTGCCAGCCGATTAGGGACTAGCTCCTACGAGCAGTACTTC. Its translation: CASRLGTSSYEQYF. The chain employs TRBV18 and TRBJ2-7; 8 bases align to TRBD2. The CDR3 extends over 14 amino acids. V gave up 8 bases and J gave up 0 bases; unmatched junction bases: 6. Germline loops: CDR1 KGHSH, CDR2 LQKENI.

The chain links TRBV27 to TRBJ1-1; D uncertain. The CDR3 spans 13 residues. The V end lost 6 bases, the J end lost 5 bases, and 13 bases lay between the germline ends. Germline lookup yields CDR1 MNHEY and CDR2 SMNVEV (reference sequence). The CDR3: CASSPLAGTEAFF. The DNA for the CDR3 is TGTGCCAGCAGCCCGCTAGCGGGGACTGAAGCTTTCTTT.

This clonotype appeared a few times. The gene calls are TRBV5-4 and TRBJ1-6; D not certain. The CDR3 has 17 residues. Germline lookup yields CDR1 SGHNT and CDR2 YYREEE (reference sequence). The germline V and J ends were trimmed by 1 base and 7 bases, with 18 bases remaining between them. The CDR3 loop reads CASSLPEYGGSNSPLHF. The DNA of the CDR3 is TGTGCCAGCAGCTTGCCAGAATACGGAGGGAGCAATTCACCCCTCCACTTT.

This clonotype was counted many times. The chain uses TRBV6-2 or TRBV6-3 and TRBJ2-3, with 7 bases fitting TRBD1. The CDR3 is made up of 18 amino acids. Germline trimming cut 5 bases from V and 1 base from J; bases unmatched to any gene: 15. CDR1 and CDR2 (germline): MNHEY, SVGEGT. CDR3 loop: CASSPEDTGVGGTDTQYF. The CDR3 coding sequence is TGTGCCAGCAGTCCGGAAGATACAGGGGTAGGGGGCACAGATACGCAGTATTTT.

The chain is built from TRBV12-3 or TRBV12-4 and TRBJ2-5, with TRBD1 matching 8 bases. Trimming removed 6 bases from V and 4 bases from J; junction bases left unmatched: 10. The CDR3 contains 15 residues. The CDR3 region is CASSSPGTGGETQYF. Here the CDR3 DNA reads TGTGCCAGCAGCTCCCCCGGGACAGGCGGAGAGACCCAGTACTTC.

This clonotype showed up many times. At one end the junction does not follow the germline gene, possibly because of a read error. This chain links TRBV29-1 with TRBJ2-7; the match to TRBD2 covers 11 bases. This CDR3 contains 15 residues. The germline V gene has CDR1 SQVTM and CDR2 ANQGSEA. The CDR3: CSVEGGLAGSYEQYF. The CDR3 DNA is TGCAGCGTAGAAGGAGGACTAGCGGGCTCCTACGAGCAGTACTTC.